This is a list of T cell receptor beta chains from one sample in a study of beta chain features in type 1 diabetes. Using immunoSEQ multiplex PCR, the repertoire was profiled, and TCRdb retains in-frame clones only, with some absent. In the table there are hundreds of thousands of clones, over 11% of which are singletons. Sequenced sample: naive CD4+ T cells from blood. All receptors derive from a man aged 18 to 30 with type 1 diabetes. CDR3s include the opening cysteine and the closing phenylalanine or tryptophan. The D gene is left open where the match is weak. Only some rows state a clone size, as once, few, many or a class for expanded clones.

j_call: TRBJ1-1
d_call: .
clone_size: few
v_call: TRBV7-9
cdr3_aa: CASSSPQLNTEAFF
cdr3_nt: TGTGCCAGCAGCTCCCCACAGTTGAACACTGAAGCTTTCTTT

j_call: TRBJ1-5
d_call: .
clone_size: few
v_call: TRBV25-1
cdr3_aa: CASSAIGDGIGQPQHF
cdr3_nt: TGTGCCAGCAGTGCCATTGGGGACGGCATAGGGCAGCCCCAGCATTTT

j_call: TRBJ2-1
d_call: TRBD2
clone_size: few
v_call: TRBV5-1
cdr3_aa: CASSLDRTSGNEQFF
cdr3_nt: TGCGCCAGCAGCTTGGATCGGACTAGCGGGAATGAGCAGTTCTTC

j_call: TRBJ2-2
d_call: .
clone_size: .
v_call: TRBV29-1
cdr3_aa: CSATSGTNTGELFF
cdr3_nt: TGCAGCGCGACTTCGGGCACGAACACCGGGGAGCTGTTTTTT

j_call: TRBJ1-1
d_call: .
clone_size: .
v_call: TRBV6-5
cdr3_aa: CASSPGWSDTEAFF
cdr3_nt: TGTGCCAGCAGCCCCGGTTGGTCTGACACTGAAGCTTTCTTT

j_call: TRBJ1-4
d_call: TRBD1
clone_size: few
v_call: TRBV7-2
cdr3_aa: CASSLVGTGLREKLFF
cdr3_nt: TGTGCCAGCAGCTTAGTCGGGACAGGGTTAAGAGAAAAACTGTTTTTT

j_call: TRBJ1-6
d_call: .
clone_size: .
v_call: TRBV30
cdr3_aa: CAWSTYRASNSPLHF
cdr3_nt: TGTGCCTGGAGTACCTACCGGGCCTCCAATTCACCCCTCCACTTT

j_call: TRBJ1-4
d_call: .
clone_size: few
v_call: TRBV6-6
cdr3_aa: CASSPGGSTNEKLFF
cdr3_nt: TGTGCCAGCAGTCCCGGGGGCTCAACTAATGAAAAACTGTTTTTT

j_call: TRBJ2-7
d_call: .
clone_size: few
v_call: TRBV5-1
cdr3_aa: CASSFGAGAGEQYF
cdr3_nt: TGCGCCAGCAGCTTCGGGGCGGGTGCGGGCGAGCAGTACTTC

j_call: TRBJ2-5
d_call: .
clone_size: .
v_call: TRBV5-1
cdr3_aa: CASSPHFGAVSETQYF
cdr3_nt: TGCGCCAGCAGCCCGCATTTTGGGGCGGTCTCGGAGACCCAGTACTTC

j_call: TRBJ1-6
d_call: .
clone_size: few
v_call: TRBV29-1
cdr3_aa: CSVEDQYNSPLHF
cdr3_nt: TGCAGCGTTGAAGATCAATATAATTCACCCCTCCACTTT

j_call: TRBJ2-7
d_call: TRBD2
clone_size: .
v_call: TRBV4-1
cdr3_aa: CASSQGTSGDQYF
cdr3_nt: TGCGCCAGCAGCCAGGGGACTAGCGGGGATCAGTACTTC